A selection of T cell receptor beta chains follows, all from one sample in a study of blood T cell repertoires in COVID-19. Measured with immunoSEQ multiplex PCR; TCRdb has only the in-frame clones, and not every one. The top ten hold roughly a sixth of the sample, which has about 99,000 clones, about 92% seen once. Sequences were obtained from peripheral blood. The receptors originated from a woman of 80 years or more in a cohort sampled during active COVID-19. CDR3s include the opening cysteine and the closing phenylalanine or tryptophan. Fields, in order: CDR3 DNA, CDR3 protein, V gene, D gene, clone size, J gene. D genes are given only for firm matches. Expanded clones get a size class; other rows say once, few or many, or leave the size out.

cdr3_nt: TGTGCCAGCAGCTTAAGAGGTAGCCCGGAGAGGGCCCAGTACTTC
cdr3_aa: CASSLRGSPERAQYF
v_call: TRBV13
d_call: .
clone_size: .
j_call: TRBJ2-5

cdr3_nt: TGTGCCAGCAGCCCGCTCTCCTACCGGGGGGGTGAGCAGTTCTTC
cdr3_aa: CASSPLSYRGGEQFF
v_call: TRBV3-1/TRBV3-2
d_call: TRBD2
clone_size: .
j_call: TRBJ2-1

cdr3_nt: TGCGCCAGCAGCTTGGGAGTTGCGTTAGAGACCCAGTACTTC
cdr3_aa: CASSLGVALETQYF
v_call: TRBV5-1
d_call: .
clone_size: .
j_call: TRBJ2-5

cdr3_nt: TGTGCCAGCAGCACCTCAGCGGGAGGGGTAGAGACCCAGTACTTC
cdr3_aa: CASSTSAGGVETQYF
v_call: TRBV9
d_call: TRBD2
clone_size: .
j_call: TRBJ2-5

cdr3_nt: TGTGCCAGCAGCTCCGGAGGGCCCGGGGAGCTGTTTTTT
cdr3_aa: CASSSGGPGELFF
v_call: TRBV7-2
d_call: .
clone_size: once
j_call: TRBJ2-2

cdr3_nt: TGTGCCAGCAGCTTAGACAGGGGGCTGGGAGAGCAGTACTTC
cdr3_aa: CASSLDRGLGEQYF
v_call: TRBV7-9
d_call: TRBD1
clone_size: few
j_call: TRBJ2-7

cdr3_nt: TGTGCCAGCAGGGGTTTGGGACAGACCACAGATACGCAGTATTTT
cdr3_aa: CASRGLGQTTDTQYF
v_call: TRBV27
d_call: TRBD1
clone_size: .
j_call: TRBJ2-3

cdr3_nt: TGTGCCAGCAGCCAATCTAGCGGTGACAATGAGCAGTTCTTC
cdr3_aa: CASSQSSGDNEQFF
v_call: TRBV3-1/TRBV3-2
d_call: TRBD2
clone_size: .
j_call: TRBJ2-1

cdr3_nt: TGTGCCAGCCGACTCAGGGTTAGCAATCAGCCCCAGCATTTT
cdr3_aa: CASRLRVSNQPQHF
v_call: TRBV27
d_call: .
clone_size: .
j_call: TRBJ1-5

cdr3_nt: TGTGCCAGTAGCCAGACAGGGTCAGATACGCAGTATTTT
cdr3_aa: CASSQTGSDTQYF
v_call: TRBV19
d_call: TRBD1
clone_size: .
j_call: TRBJ2-3

cdr3_nt: TGTGCCAGCAGCCCCGGACTCTATCTGGGGAGTGGGTCCCCAGATACGCAGTATTTT
cdr3_aa: CASSPGLYLGSGSPDTQYF
v_call: TRBV6-2/TRBV6-3
d_call: .
clone_size: .
j_call: TRBJ2-3